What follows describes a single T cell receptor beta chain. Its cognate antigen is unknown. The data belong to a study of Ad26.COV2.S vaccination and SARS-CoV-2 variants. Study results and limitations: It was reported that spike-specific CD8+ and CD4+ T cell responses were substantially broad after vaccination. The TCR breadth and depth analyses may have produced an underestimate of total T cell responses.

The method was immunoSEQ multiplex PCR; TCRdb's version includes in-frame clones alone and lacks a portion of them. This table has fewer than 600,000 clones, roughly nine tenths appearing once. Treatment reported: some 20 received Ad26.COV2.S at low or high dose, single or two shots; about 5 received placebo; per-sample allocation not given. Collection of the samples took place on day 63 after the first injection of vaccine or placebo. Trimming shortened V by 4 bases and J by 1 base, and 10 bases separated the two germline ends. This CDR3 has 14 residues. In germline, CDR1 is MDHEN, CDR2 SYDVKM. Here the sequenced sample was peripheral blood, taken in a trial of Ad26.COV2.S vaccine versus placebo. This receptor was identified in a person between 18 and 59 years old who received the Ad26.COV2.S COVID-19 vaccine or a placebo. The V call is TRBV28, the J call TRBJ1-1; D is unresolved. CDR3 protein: CASSSVRRNTEAFF. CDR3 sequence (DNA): TGTGCCAGCAGTTCCGTCCGACGGAACACTGAAGCTTTCTTT.